The 25 T cell receptor beta chains listed next were all sequenced from one sample in a study of cytomegalovirus exposure and HLA in healthy donors. Amplification used 60 Vbeta primers and 13 Jbeta primers. Repertoires were generated with immunoSEQ multiplex PCR, while TCRdb's copy carries only in-frame clones and drops some. Found here are about 130,000 clones, 77% of them singletons; the top ten hold 3% to 5%. The sample taken for sequencing was PBMCs. The receptors derive from a male donor in good health and CMV-seronegative.

The rearrangement links TRBV28 to TRBJ2-1, with 9 bases that match TRBD1. With 7 bases clipped from V and 5 bases from J, the junction kept 12 bases outside the gene matches. The germline gives CDR1 MDHEN, CDR2 SYDVKM. The length of the CDR3 is 16 residues. The CDR3 DNA follows: TGTGCCAGCATCCCCTTGCCGGGACAGGGCAACAATGAGCAGTTCTTC. It codes for CASIPLPGQGNNEQFF.

This clone turned up a few times. V and J are TRBV7-9 and TRBJ1-4; D may be TRBD1 (5 bases). This CDR3 has 18 residues. Deletions cut 1 base from V and 1 base from J, with 16 bases between. Germline V gene lookup returns CDR1 SEHNR and CDR2 FQNEAQ (reference sequence). CDR3 residues: CASSLDAGFYGTNEKLFF. The CDR3 bases are TGTGCCAGCAGCTTAGACGCAGGGTTTTATGGAACTAATGAAAAACTGTTTTTT.

This clone occurred a few times. The V and J genes are TRBV2 and TRBJ2-7; no firm D call. Germline CDR1 SNHLY, CDR2 FYNNEI. Deletions cut 6 bases from V and 3 bases from J, with 12 bases between. The CDR3 sequence is 13 residues long. For the CDR3, the DNA is TGTGCCAGCAGCCCCCCGAGCCGCTACGAGCAGTACTTC. It translates to CASSPPSRYEQYF. The whole variable domain, remainder taken from reference TRBV2 and TRBJ2-7, is EPEVTQTPSHQVTQMGQEVILRCVPISNHLYFYWYRQILGQKVEFLVSFYNNEISEKSEIFDDQFSVERPDGSNFTLKIRSTKLEDSAMYFCASSPPSRYEQYFGPGTRLTVT.

The chain couples TRBV7-2 to TRBJ2-5; D perhaps matches TRBD1 (5 bases). There are 15 residues in the CDR3. Germline CDR1 SGHTA, CDR2 FQGNSA. Deletions cut 8 bases from V and 1 base from J, with 17 bases between. The CDR3 sequence: CASVWGRSVQETQYF. In DNA form, the CDR3 reads TGTGCCAGCGTTTGGGGCAGAAGCGTCCAAGAGACCCAGTACTTC.

This clone was seen once. V and J are TRBV6-1 and TRBJ2-7, with 7 bases identical to TRBD1. V lost 2 bases and J lost 0; bases outside the gene matches: 7. The CDR3 has 16 amino acids. From germline, CDR1 is MNHNS and CDR2 SASEGT. The CDR3 region is CASSEPPRTGSYEQYF. The CDR3, as DNA: TGTGCCAGCAGTGAACCCCCCCGGACAGGCTCCTACGAGCAGTACTTC.

This clone was seen more than once but under ten times. The V gene is TRBV5-6, the J gene TRBJ2-7; D is ambiguous. This CDR3 region has 13 residues. The germline CDR1 and CDR2 sequences are SGHDT and YYEEEE. The germline V and J ends were trimmed by 0 bases and 6 bases, with 10 bases remaining between them. The CDR3 DNA reads as TGTGCCAGCAGCTTGGAGCTCACGGGCGAGCAGTACTTC. Protein product: CASSLELTGEQYF. Together with reference TRBV5-6 and TRBJ2-7, the CDR3 gives the full variable domain: DAGVTQSPTHLIKTRGQQVTLRCSPKSGHDTVSWYQQALGQGPQFIFQYYEEEERQRGNFPDRFSGHQFPNYSSELNVNALLLGDSALYLCASSLELTGEQYFGPGTRLTVT.

This clone was counted a single time. The chain is built from TRBV6-1 and TRBJ2-1; 9 nucleotides agree with TRBD1. J lost 8 bases, V lost 0 bases, and 5 bases had no gene match. Germline V gene sequence: CDR1 MNHNS, CDR2 SASEGT. The CDR3 has 15 amino acids. Written as DNA, the CDR3 is TGTGCCAGCAGTGAAGCCGGGACAGGGTTGGATGAGCAGTTCTTC. It encodes CASSEAGTGLDEQFF.

The J gene is TRBJ2-5, the V gene TRBV5-1, with 7 nucleotides matching TRBD2. CDR1 and CDR2 (germline): SGHRS, YFSETQ. The CDR3 runs 15 residues. V trimming: 0 bases; J trimming: 6 bases; junction bases outside the gene matches: 8. CDR3 coding DNA: TGCGCCAGCAGCTTGGAACTAGCGAGAGCCCAGACCCAGTACTTC. Its protein is CASSLELARAQTQYF.

The V and J genes are TRBV18 and TRBJ2-1, with D uncertain. Germline CDR1 KGHSH, CDR2 LQKENI. The CDR3 runs to 14 residues. The V gene lost 3 bases and the J gene lost 3 bases, with 9 bases spanning the gap. In DNA, the CDR3 is TGTGCCAGCTCACCGCAAGCAGGCTACAATGAGCAGTTCTTC. Translated: CASSPQAGYNEQFF.

The chain links TRBV27 to TRBJ2-6; 9 bases agree with TRBD1. The CDR3 totals 16 residues. The V gene's germline CDR1 is MNHEY and CDR2 SMNVEV (reference sequence). Trimming cost V 7 bases and J 3 bases; bases outside gene matches: 7. CDR3 amino acids: CASMGQGVYGANVLTF. In DNA, the CDR3 is TGTGCCAGCATGGGACAGGGCGTCTATGGGGCCAACGTCCTGACTTTC.

The genes are TRBV18 and TRBJ2-1; 7 bases map to TRBD2. CDR1 and CDR2 from the germline V gene are KGHSH and LQKENI. V gave up 1 base and J gave up 8 bases; unmatched junction bases: 8. The CDR3 length is 15 residues. This CDR3 is CASSPLSAGAYEQFF. For the CDR3, the DNA is TGTGCCAGCTCACCACTTTCGGCGGGAGCCTATGAGCAGTTCTTC. Filled out from reference TRBV18 and TRBJ2-1, the complete variable domain reads NAGVMQNPRHLVRRRGQEARLRCSPMKGHSHVYWYRQLPEEGLKFMVYLQKENIIDESGMPKERFSAEFPKEGPSILRIQQVVRGDSAAYFCASSPLSAGAYEQFFGPGTRLTVL.

The rearrangement joins TRBV5-1 to TRBJ2-1; 9 bases are shared with TRBD2. The CDR3 covers 15 residues. Trimming at V came to 0 bases and at J to 2 bases, leaving 0 bases not matched to a gene. Germline V lookup: CDR1 SGHRS, CDR2 YFSETQ. The CDR3: CASSLGTSAYNEQFF. The CDR3 DNA reads TGCGCCAGCAGCTTGGGGACTAGCGCCTACAATGAGCAGTTCTTC.

This sequence joins TRBV19 and TRBJ1-1, with unresolved D. V shed 5 bases and J shed 1 base, with 8 bases lying between them. Per germline, CDR1 LNHDA and CDR2 SQIVND (reference sequence). CDR3 length equals 13 residues. This CDR3 is CASSLTENTEAFF. The DNA of the CDR3 is TGTGCCAGTAGTCTAACAGAGAACACTGAAGCTTTCTTT.

The chain joins TRBV7-3 to TRBJ1-1; unclear D gene. Germline V lookup: CDR1 SGHTA, CDR2 FQGTGA. The CDR3 loop spans 13 amino acids. Trimming stripped 2 bases from V and 1 base from J, with 5 bases between. Written as DNA, the CDR3 is TGTGCCAGCAGCTTAGAGGAGAACACTGAAGCTTTCTTT. Its protein product is CASSLEENTEAFF.

V gene TRBV28 combines with J gene TRBJ2-7; 9 nucleotides agree with TRBD1. CDR3 length: 15 residues. The trim removed 7 bases at V and 5 bases at J, leaving 12 bases unmatched. Germline CDR1 is MDHEN and CDR2 is SYDVKM. CDR3 sequence (DNA): TGTGCCAGCACGACCCCGGGGACAGGGACACACGAGCAGTACTTC. Translating gives CASTTPGTGTHEQYF. The full variable domain, rest sourced from reference TRBV28 and TRBJ2-7, is DVKVTQSSRYLVKRTGEKVFLECVQDMDHENMFWYRQDPGLGLRLIYFSYDVKMKEKGDIPEGYSVSREKKERFSLILESASTNQTSMYLCASTTPGTGTHEQYFGPGTRLTVT.

This clone was seen more than once but under ten times. This chain joins TRBV19 and TRBJ2-5, with TRBD2 as a possible D gene (5 bases). This CDR3 spans 14 amino acids. Trimming removed 6 bases at V and 5 bases at J, with 16 bases between. In germline, CDR1 is LNHDA, CDR2 SQIVND (reference sequence). The CDR3: CASSLSGLAETQYF. The CDR3 DNA is TGTGCCAGTAGCCTATCCGGACTTGCGGAGACCCAGTACTTC.

This clone has a handful of counts. The chain joins TRBV30 to TRBJ1-2; D perhaps matches TRBD1 (5 bases). This CDR3 spans 14 amino acids. V dropped 1 base and J dropped 1 base, with 10 bases sitting between them. Germline V gene sequence: CDR1 GTSNPN, CDR2 SVGIG (reference sequence). The CDR3 DNA is TGTGCCTGGAGTGGGTGGGGGGTTAACTATGGCTACACCTTC. Its protein product is CAWSGWGVNYGYTF.

The CDR3 reads CASSPTSADTQYF. The CDR3 DNA sequence: TGTGCCAGCAGCCCTACTAGCGCCGATACGCAGTATTTT. The gene calls are TRBV13 and TRBJ2-3, with TRBD2 matching over 7 bases. V was pared by 5 bases and J by 6 bases, with 5 bases of the junction left unmatched. The CDR3 covers 13 residues. In germline, CDR1 is PRHDT, CDR2 FYEKMQ (reference sequence). The full variable domain, completed using reference TRBV13 and TRBJ2-3, is AAGVIQSPRHLIKEKRETATLKCYPIPRHDTVYWYQQGPGQDPQFLISFYEKMQSDKGSIPDRFSAQQFSDYHSELNMSSLELGDSALYFCASSPTSADTQYFGPGTRLTVL.

The gene calls are TRBV29-1 and TRBJ2-1; tentatively, D is TRBD1 (5 bases). The CDR3 is 14 amino acids. Germline V CDR1 and CDR2: SQVTM, ANQGSEA. The V end lost 7 bases, the J end lost 6 bases, and 19 bases lay between the germline ends. The CDR3 is CSANGHLNPNEQFF. As DNA, the CDR3 is TGCAGCGCCAACGGACACCTAAATCCCAATGAGCAGTTCTTC.

The chain couples TRBV10-3 to TRBJ1-2; 8 bases align to TRBD1. There are 15 residues in the CDR3. Germline CDR1 is ENHRY and CDR2 is SYGVKD. V lost 2 bases and J lost 2; bases outside the gene matches: 4. This CDR3 is CAISEPDRGNYGYTF. The DNA of the CDR3 is TGTGCCATCAGTGAGCCAGACAGGGGAAACTATGGCTACACCTTC.

J is TRBJ2-7 and V is TRBV10-1; TRBD2 matches 13 bases. Germline V CDR1 and CDR2: WNHNN, SYGVQD (reference sequence). With V trimmed by 6 bases and J by 3 bases, 5 bases remained unmatched. The CDR3 consists of 15 residues. The CDR3 sequence: CASREGLAGDYEQYF. The CDR3 coding sequence is TGCGCCAGCAGAGAAGGACTAGCGGGAGACTACGAGCAGTACTTC.

This chain connects TRBV2 to TRBJ2-7; 8 bases fit TRBD2. With 6 bases clipped from V and 4 bases from J, the junction kept 8 bases outside the gene matches. The V gene's germline CDR1 is SNHLY and CDR2 FYNNEI. This CDR3 spans 14 amino acids. Here the CDR3 DNA reads TGTGCCAGCAGGACGACTAGCGCAATATACGAGCAGTACTTC. Encoded protein: CASRTTSAIYEQYF.

V is TRBV18 and J is TRBJ2-2; D uncertain. Germline assignment: CDR1 KGHSH and CDR2 LQKENI. The CDR3 has 13 amino acids. The V gene lost 3 bases and the J gene lost 6 bases, with 8 bases spanning the gap. The CDR3 is CASSPVASGELFF. Written as DNA, the CDR3 is TGTGCCAGCTCACCTGTGGCTTCCGGGGAGCTGTTTTTT.

The rearrangement links TRBV30 to TRBJ2-7, with a weak D call TRBD2 (5 bases). V was clipped by 7 bases and J by 3 bases, with 7 bases between them. The CDR3 totals 10 residues. The V gene's germline CDR1 is GTSNPN and CDR2 SVGIG (reference sequence). CDR3: CAYGLYEQYF. DNA for the CDR3: TGTGCCTATGGACTCTACGAGCAGTACTTC.

There are a few counts of this clone. The chain carries TRBV19 and TRBJ1-1, with D maybe TRBD1 (6 bases). From germline, CDR1 is LNHDA and CDR2 SQIVND (reference sequence). The V end was cut by 6 bases, the J end by 1 base, with 12 bases between. The CDR3 consists of 14 residues. The CDR3 sequence: CASSPRGQNTEAFF. The DNA for the CDR3 is TGTGCCAGTAGCCCACGGGGACAGAACACTGAAGCTTTCTTT.